This passage covers 9 T cell receptor beta chains from one sample sequenced in a study of blood T cell repertoires in COVID-19. Measured with immunoSEQ multiplex PCR; TCRdb has only the in-frame clones, and not every one. The table lists approximately 160,000 clones, 85% to 90% of them singletons. Sequenced sample: peripheral blood. The receptors were gathered from a man aged 45 to 65 with active or convalescent COVID-19.

The chain uses TRBV2 and TRBJ2-7, with D perhaps TRBD1 (5 bases). The germline V gene encodes CDR1 SNHLY and CDR2 FYNNEI. The V and J ends lost 9 bases and 0 bases respectively, with 9 bases between them. The CDR3 length is 12 residues. CDR3 in amino acids: CARQESSYEQYF. The CDR3 DNA reads TGTGCCAGACAGGAGAGCTCCTACGAGCAGTACTTC.

The V call is TRBV21-1, the J call TRBJ1-1; the table's D call of TRBD1 was not tested on the DNA. TRBV21-1 is reported as a pseudogene. The CDR3 is 14 amino acids. This chain's CDR3 is CASSYDSENTEAFF. In DNA, the CDR3 is TGTGCCAGCAGCTACGACAGCGAGAACACTGAAGCTTTCTTT.

V gene TRBV11-1 combines with J gene TRBJ2-3; 7 bases agree with TRBD2. This CDR3 is 16 amino acids long. The germline gives CDR1 SGHAT, CDR2 FQDESV (reference sequence). The ends lost 6 bases at V and 2 bases at J; junction bases unmatched: 11. This CDR3 reads CASRLLPGGITDTQYF. The CDR3 DNA reads TGTGCCAGCAGGTTACTACCGGGGGGAATCACAGATACGCAGTATTTT.

The count of this clone is one. The chain recombines TRBV7-9 with TRBJ2-7; 7 positions agree with TRBD1. The germline gives CDR1 SEHNR, CDR2 FQNEAQ (reference sequence). This CDR3 is 16 amino acids long. V gave up 5 bases and J gave up 7 bases; unmatched junction bases: 17. The CDR3 sequence is CASSARGGQSFYEQYF. CDR3 DNA: TGTGCCAGCAGCGCCCGTGGGGGACAGTCATTTTATGAGCAGTACTTC.

The chain joins TRBV19 to TRBJ2-1; D might be TRBD2 (5 bases). This CDR3 is built from 16 residues. Trimming took 0 bases from V and 2 from J, leaving 11 bases between them. Germline assignment: CDR1 LNHDA and CDR2 SQIVND (reference sequence). The CDR3 is CASSIDQEGTYNEQFF. The CDR3 nucleotides read TGTGCCAGTAGTATAGATCAAGAGGGAACCTACAATGAGCAGTTCTTC.

The chain links TRBV6-5 to TRBJ2-2, with TRBD1 identical over 7 bases. V lost 4 bases and J lost 5; bases outside the gene matches: 4. The CDR3 is made up of 14 amino acids. Germline CDR1 is MNHEY and CDR2 is SVGAGI. CDR3 loop: CASSSTGVTGELFF. DNA for the CDR3: TGTGCCAGCAGTTCCACAGGGGTTACCGGGGAGCTGTTTTTT.

This chain uses TRBV7-2 with TRBJ2-3; 10 positions match TRBD2. The CDR3 consists of 18 residues. V shed 2 bases, J shed 6 bases, and the junction held 14 bases outside the gene matches. Per germline, CDR1 SGHTA and CDR2 FQGNSA. This CDR3 is CASSLPQSGGVPVDTQYF. CDR3 bases: TGTGCCAGCAGCTTACCCCAGAGCGGGGGGGTACCTGTTGATACGCAGTATTTT.

This clone was detected once. This sequence joins TRBV4-3 and TRBJ2-1; TRBD2 agrees at 9 bases. This CDR3 region has 16 residues. With V trimmed by 3 bases and J by 2 bases, 5 bases remained unmatched. Germline CDR1 LGHNA, CDR2 YSLEER. DNA for the CDR3: TGCGCCAGCAGCCAGGATCCTAGCGGGGCCTACAATGAGCAGTTCTTC. It codes for CASSQDPSGAYNEQFF.

The rearrangement uses TRBV6-2 or TRBV6-3 and TRBJ2-2, with D possibly matching TRBD1 (6 bases). Germline CDR1 is MNHEY and CDR2 is SVGEGT. The CDR3 length is 14 residues. V lost 4 bases, J lost 0 bases, and 6 bases lay in between. Written as DNA, the CDR3 is TGTGCCAGCAGTTGGACAGCGAACACCGGGGAGCTGTTTTTT. This encodes CASSWTANTGELFF.